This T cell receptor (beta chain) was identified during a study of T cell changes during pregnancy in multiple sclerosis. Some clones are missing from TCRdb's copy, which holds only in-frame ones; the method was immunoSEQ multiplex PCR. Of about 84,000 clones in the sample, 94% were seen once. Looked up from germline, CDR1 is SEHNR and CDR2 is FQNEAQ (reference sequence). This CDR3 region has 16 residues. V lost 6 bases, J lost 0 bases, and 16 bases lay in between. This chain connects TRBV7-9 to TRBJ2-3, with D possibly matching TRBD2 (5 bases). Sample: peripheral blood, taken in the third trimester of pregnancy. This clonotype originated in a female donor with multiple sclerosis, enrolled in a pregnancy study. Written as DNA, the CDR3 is TGTGCCAGCAGTGGGGTTCGGGGAACTAGCACAGATACGCAGTATTTT. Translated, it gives CASSGVRGTSTDTQYF.